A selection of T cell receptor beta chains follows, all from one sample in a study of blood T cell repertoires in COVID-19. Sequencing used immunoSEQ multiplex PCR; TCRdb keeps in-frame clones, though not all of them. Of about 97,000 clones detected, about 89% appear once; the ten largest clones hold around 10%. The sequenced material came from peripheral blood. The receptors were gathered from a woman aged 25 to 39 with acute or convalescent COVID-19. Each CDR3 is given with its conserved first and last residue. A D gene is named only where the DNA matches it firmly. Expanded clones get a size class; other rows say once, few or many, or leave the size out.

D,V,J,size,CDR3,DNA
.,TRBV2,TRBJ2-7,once,CASKGGHEQYF,TGTGCCAGCAAGGGAGGCCACGAGCAGTACTTC
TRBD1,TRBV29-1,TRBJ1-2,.,CSVDKGADRVYGYTF,TGCAGCGTTGATAAGGGGGCGGACAGGGTCTATGGCTACACCTTC
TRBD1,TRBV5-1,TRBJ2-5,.,CASVRDRGETQYF,TGCGCCAGCGTGCGGGACAGGGGAGAGACCCAGTACTTC
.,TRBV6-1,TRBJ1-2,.,CASSDLFYGYTF,TGTGCCAGCAGTGATCTATTTTATGGCTACACCTTC
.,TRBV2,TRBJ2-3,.,CASSEGLSTDTQYF,TGTGCCAGCTCGGAGGGACTGAGCACAGATACGCAGTATTTT
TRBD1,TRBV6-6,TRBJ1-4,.,CASRTGTGNEKLFF,TGTGCCAGCAGGACCGGGACAGGGAATGAAAAACTGTTTTTT
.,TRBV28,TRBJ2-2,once,CASSLIGQNTGELFF,TGTGCCAGCAGTTTAATCGGTCAGAACACCGGGGAGCTGTTTTTT
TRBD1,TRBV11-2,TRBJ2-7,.,CASSTGTGGSYEQYF,TGTGCCAGCAGTACCGGGACAGGGGGCTCCTACGAGCAGTACTTC
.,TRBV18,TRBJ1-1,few,CASSPEGTMNTEAFF,TGTGCCAGCTCACCGGAGGGGACCATGAACACTGAAGCTTTCTTT
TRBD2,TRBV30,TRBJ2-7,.,CAWSSGGGEQYF,TGTGCCTGGAGCTCCGGGGGGGGCGAGCAGTACTTC
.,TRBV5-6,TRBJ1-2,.,CASSFYLGQGPSGYTF,TGTGCCAGCAGCTTTTATCTGGGACAAGGCCCCTCGGGCTACACCTTC
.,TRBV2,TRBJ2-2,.,CASSEAGGPTGELFF,TGTGCCAGCAGTGAAGCGGGGGGGCCGACCGGGGAGCTGTTTTTT
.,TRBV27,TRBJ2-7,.,CASTGGPLYEQYF,TGTGCCAGCACCGGGGGGCCTCTCTACGAGCAGTACTTC
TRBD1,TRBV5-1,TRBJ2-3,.,CASSTRTGWDTDTQYF,TGCGCCAGCAGCACCCGGACAGGGTGGGACACAGATACGCAGTATTTT
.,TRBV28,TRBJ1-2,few,CASSFLRGGIYGYTF,TGTGCCAGCAGTTTTTTGAGGGGGGGGATATATGGCTACACCTTC
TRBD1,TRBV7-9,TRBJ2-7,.,CASSPGQGYEQYF,TGTGCCAGCAGCCCTGGACAGGGCTACGAGCAGTACTTC
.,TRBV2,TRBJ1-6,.,CASSTGNSPLHF,TGTGCCAGCAGTACAGGGAACTCACCCCTCCACTTT
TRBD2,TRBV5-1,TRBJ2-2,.,CASGLAVFSGELFF,TGCGCCAGTGGACTAGCGGTCTTCTCCGGGGAGCTGTTTTTT
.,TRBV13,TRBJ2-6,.,CASSSRDWSSGANVLTF,TGTGCCAGCAGCTCCCGGGACTGGAGCTCTGGGGCCAACGTCCTGACTTTC
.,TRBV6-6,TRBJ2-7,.,CASRGGYDEQYF,TGTGCCAGCCGCGGCGGGTACGACGAGCAGTACTTC
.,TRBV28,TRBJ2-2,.,CASSFFRGSYTGELFF,TGTGCCAGCAGTTTCTTTCGAGGCAGCTACACCGGGGAGCTGTTTTTT
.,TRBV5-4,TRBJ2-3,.,CASSLTNKGTDTQYF,TGTGCCAGCAGCCTTACAAACAAAGGCACAGATACGCAGTATTTT
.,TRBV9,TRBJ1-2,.,CASSESETDYGYTF,TGTGCCAGCAGCGAATCAGAGACTGACTATGGCTACACCTTC
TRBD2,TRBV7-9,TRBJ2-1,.,CASSPYGLAGVYNEQFF,TGTGCCAGCAGCCCATATGGACTAGCGGGGGTCTACAATGAGCAGTTCTTC
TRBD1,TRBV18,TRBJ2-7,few,CASSLSGGAAYEQYF,TGTGCCAGCTCACTTTCAGGGGGCGCAGCCTACGAGCAGTACTTC
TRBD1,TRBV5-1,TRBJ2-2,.,CASSPPGQGVTGELFF,TGCGCCAGCAGCCCCCCGGGACAGGGGGTCACCGGGGAGCTGTTTTTT
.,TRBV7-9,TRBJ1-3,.,CASSSGMAQVSGNTIYF,TGTGCCAGCAGCTCCGGCATGGCACAGGTCTCTGGAAACACCATATATTTT
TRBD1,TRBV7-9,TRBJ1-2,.,CASSFSSATGGYTF,TGTGCCAGCAGCTTTTCCTCCGCGACAGGGGGCTACACCTTC
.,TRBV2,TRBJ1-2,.,CASSDGGTNYGYTF,TGTGCCAGCAGTGACGGCGGAACAAACTATGGCTACACCTTC
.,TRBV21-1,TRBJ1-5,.,CASSKEEQGRLGNQPQHF,TGTGCCAGCAGCAAAGAGGAACAGGGTAGGTTGGGCAATCAGCCCCAGCATTTT
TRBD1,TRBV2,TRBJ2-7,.,CASSADRGFYEQYF,TGTGCCAGCAGTGCGGACAGGGGCTTCTACGAGCAGTACTTC
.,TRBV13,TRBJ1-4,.,CASSLGGAGEKLFF,TGTGCCAGCAGCTTAGGGGGGGCTGGTGAAAAACTGTTTTTT
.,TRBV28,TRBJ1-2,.,CASSLIGVGGNYGYTF,TGTGCCAGCAGTTTAATTGGGGTGGGGGGAAACTATGGCTACACCTTC
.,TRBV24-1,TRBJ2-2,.,CATSAEGGPRRTGELFF,TGTGCCACCAGTGCAGAGGGGGGGCCAAGGCGGACCGGGGAGCTGTTTTTT